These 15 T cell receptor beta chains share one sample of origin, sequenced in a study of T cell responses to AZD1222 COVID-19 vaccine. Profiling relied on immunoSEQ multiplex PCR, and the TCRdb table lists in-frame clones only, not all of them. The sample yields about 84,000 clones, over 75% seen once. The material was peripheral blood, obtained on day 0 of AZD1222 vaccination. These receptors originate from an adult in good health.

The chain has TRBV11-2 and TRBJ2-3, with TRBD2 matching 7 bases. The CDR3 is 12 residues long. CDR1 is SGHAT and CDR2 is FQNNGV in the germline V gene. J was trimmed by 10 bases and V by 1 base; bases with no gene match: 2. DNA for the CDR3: TGTGCCAGCAGCTTAGGGACTAGAGCGCAGTATTTT. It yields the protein CASSLGTRAQYF.

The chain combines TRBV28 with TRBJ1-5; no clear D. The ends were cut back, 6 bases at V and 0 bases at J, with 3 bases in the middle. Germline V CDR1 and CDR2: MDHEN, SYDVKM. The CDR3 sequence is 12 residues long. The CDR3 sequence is CASRYSNQPQHF. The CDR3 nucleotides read TGTGCCAGCAGGTATAGCAATCAGCCCCAGCATTTT.

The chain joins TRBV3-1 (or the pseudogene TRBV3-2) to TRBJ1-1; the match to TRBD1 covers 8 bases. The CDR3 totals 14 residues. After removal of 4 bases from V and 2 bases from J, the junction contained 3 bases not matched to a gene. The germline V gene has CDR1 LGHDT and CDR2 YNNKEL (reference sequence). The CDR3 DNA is TGTGCCAGCAGCCCGACAGGGGCCAACACTGAAGCTTTCTTT. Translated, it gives CASSPTGANTEAFF.

The CDR3: CAASGTSGTDAYNEQFF. Written as DNA, the CDR3 is TGTGCCGCCTCCGGGACTAGCGGAACGGACGCCTACAATGAGCAGTTCTTC. The rearrangement links TRBV10-3 to TRBJ2-1; TRBD2 agrees at 11 bases. Germline CDR1 reads ENHRY; CDR2 reads SYGVKD. J was trimmed by 2 bases and V by 11 bases; bases with no gene match: 14. The CDR3 spans 17 residues.

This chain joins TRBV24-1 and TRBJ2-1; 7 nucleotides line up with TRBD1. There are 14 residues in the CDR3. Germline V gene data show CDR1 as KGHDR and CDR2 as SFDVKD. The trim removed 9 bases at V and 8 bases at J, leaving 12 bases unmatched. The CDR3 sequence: CATAGKGAVDEQFF. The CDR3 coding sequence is TGTGCCACCGCAGGAAAGGGGGCGGTAGATGAGCAGTTCTTC.

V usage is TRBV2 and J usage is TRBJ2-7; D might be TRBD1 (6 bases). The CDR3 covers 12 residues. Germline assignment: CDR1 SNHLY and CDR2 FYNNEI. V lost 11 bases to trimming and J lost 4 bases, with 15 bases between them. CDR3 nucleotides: TGTGCCGGACAGTCGACCGGATACGAGCAGTACTTC. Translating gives CAGQSTGYEQYF.

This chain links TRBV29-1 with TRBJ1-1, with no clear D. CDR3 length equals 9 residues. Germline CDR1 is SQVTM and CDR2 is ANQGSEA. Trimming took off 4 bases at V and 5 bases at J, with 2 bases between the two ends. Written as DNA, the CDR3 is TGCAGCGTTGGGACTGAAGCTTTCTTT. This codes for CSVGTEAFF. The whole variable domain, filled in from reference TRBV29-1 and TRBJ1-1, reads SAVISQKPSRDICQRGTSLTIQCQVDSQVTMMFWYRQQPGQSLTLIATANQGSEATYESGFVIDKFPISRPNLTFSTLTVSNMSPEDSSIYLCSVGTEAFFGQGTRLTVV.

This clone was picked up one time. CDR3 sequence: CASSFIGGGNTEAFF. The DNA for the CDR3 is TGTGCCAGCAGTTTTATTGGGGGAGGGAACACTGAAGCTTTCTTT. The rearrangement uses TRBV27 and TRBJ1-1; D might be TRBD1 (5 bases). Germline CDR1 and CDR2: MNHEY and SMNVEV (reference sequence). The CDR3 is 15 amino acids. Trimming pared 3 bases from V and 1 base from J, leaving 12 bases between.

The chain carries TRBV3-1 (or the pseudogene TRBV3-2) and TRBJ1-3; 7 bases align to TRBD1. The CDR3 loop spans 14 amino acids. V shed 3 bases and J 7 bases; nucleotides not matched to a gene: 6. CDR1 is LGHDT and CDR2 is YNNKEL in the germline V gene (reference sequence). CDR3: CASSQRQGANTIYF. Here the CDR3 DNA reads TGTGCCAGCAGCCAGAGACAGGGTGCGAACACCATATATTTT.

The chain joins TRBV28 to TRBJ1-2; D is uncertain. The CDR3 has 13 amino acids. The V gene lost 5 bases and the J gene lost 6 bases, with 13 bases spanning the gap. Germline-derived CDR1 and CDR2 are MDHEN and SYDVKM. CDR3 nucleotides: TGTGCCAGCAGTCCCGCTGTTCAGGATGGCTACACCTTC. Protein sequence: CASSPAVQDGYTF.

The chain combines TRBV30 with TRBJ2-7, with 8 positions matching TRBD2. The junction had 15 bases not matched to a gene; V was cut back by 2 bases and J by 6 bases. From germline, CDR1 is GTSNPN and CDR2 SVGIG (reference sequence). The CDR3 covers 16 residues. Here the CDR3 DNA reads TGTGCCTGGAGTCGAGCGGGGGATCCCCGAAGGGGCGAGCAGTACTTC. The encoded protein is CAWSRAGDPRRGEQYF.

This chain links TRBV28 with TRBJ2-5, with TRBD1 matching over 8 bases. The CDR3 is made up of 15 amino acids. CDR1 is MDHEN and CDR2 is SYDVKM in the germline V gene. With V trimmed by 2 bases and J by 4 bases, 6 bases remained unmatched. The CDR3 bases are TGTGCCAGCAGTTTAAGCAGGGGGCGCCGAGAGACCCAGTACTTC. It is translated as CASSLSRGRRETQYF.

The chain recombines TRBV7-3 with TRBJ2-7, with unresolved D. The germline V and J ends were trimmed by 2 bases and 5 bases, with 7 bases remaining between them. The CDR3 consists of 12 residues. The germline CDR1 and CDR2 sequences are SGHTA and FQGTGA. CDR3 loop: CASSLLGNEQYF. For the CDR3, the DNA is TGTGCCAGCAGCTTATTGGGAAACGAGCAGTACTTC.

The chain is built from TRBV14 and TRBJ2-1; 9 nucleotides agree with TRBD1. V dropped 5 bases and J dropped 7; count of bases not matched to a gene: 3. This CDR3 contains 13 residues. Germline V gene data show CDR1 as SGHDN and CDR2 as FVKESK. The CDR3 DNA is TGTGCCAGCAGCTGGGACAGGGCGAATGAGCAGTTCTTC. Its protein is CASSWDRANEQFF.

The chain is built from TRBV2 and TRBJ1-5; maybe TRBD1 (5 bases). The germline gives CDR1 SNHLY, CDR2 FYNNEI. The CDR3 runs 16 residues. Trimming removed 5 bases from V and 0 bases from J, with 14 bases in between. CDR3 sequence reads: CASSTGTPHSNQPQHF. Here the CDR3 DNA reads TGTGCCAGCAGTACTGGGACGCCTCATAGCAATCAGCCCCAGCATTTT.